What follows are 20 T cell receptor beta chains derived from one specimen sequenced in a study of blood T cell repertoires in COVID-19. This table comes from immunoSEQ multiplex PCR, and its TCRdb copy is limited to in-frame clones, with some not included. In the table there are 370,000 or so clones, approximately 77% of which are singletons. Sequenced sample: peripheral blood. These receptors originate from a human donor with acute or convalescent COVID-19. The donor label of this sample is uncertain.

The chain recombines TRBV2 with TRBJ1-2, with TRBD1 identical over 8 bases. CDR1 is SNHLY and CDR2 is FYNNEI in the germline V gene. The J segment lost 7 bases and the V segment lost 3 bases, leaving 10 bases of the junction unmatched. CDR3 length: 15 residues. The CDR3 DNA reads TGTGCCAGCAGTGAGCAGGGGGCCCGTCTCGGTGGCTACACCTTC. Its protein product is CASSEQGARLGGYTF.

This chain uses TRBV19 with TRBJ1-4; TRBD1 might be the D (6 bases). The V gene's germline CDR1 is LNHDA and CDR2 SQIVND (reference sequence). With 5 bases removed from V and 8 bases from J, the gap between germline ends came to 15 bases. This CDR3 has 14 residues. CDR3 in amino acids: CASSVGTLREKLFF. CDR3 bases: TGTGCCAGTAGTGTCGGGACACTGAGAGAAAAACTGTTTTTT.

The rearrangement joins TRBV5-4 to TRBJ2-2, with TRBD1 identical over 9 bases. V lost 0 bases to trimming and J lost 7 bases; unmatched junction nucleotides: 4. CDR1 is SGHNT and CDR2 is YYREEE in the germline V gene (reference sequence). The CDR3 has 15 residues. As DNA, the CDR3 is TGTGCCAGCAGCTTGGACAGGGGGCATGACGGGGAGCTGTTTTTT. This gives the protein CASSLDRGHDGELFF.

This clone was seen more than once but under ten times. This chain links TRBV5-8 with TRBJ2-7; TRBD2 might be the D (6 bases). The CDR3 extends over 12 amino acids. Germline-derived CDR1 and CDR2 are SGHTS and YDEGEE. V lost 5 bases to trimming and J lost 3 bases, with 9 bases between them. The CDR3, as DNA: TGTGCCAGCAGACTGGGGGGCTACGAGCAGTACTTC. Its translation is CASRLGGYEQYF.

The chain joins TRBV7-2 to TRBJ1-2, with a tentative D call TRBD1 (5 bases). This CDR3 comprises 14 residues. Germline CDR1 SGHTA, CDR2 FQGNSA. Trimming took off 5 bases at V and 0 bases at J, with 10 bases between the two ends. As DNA, the CDR3 is TGTGCCAGCAGCCAACAGGTCTCTAACTATGGCTACACCTTC. Amino acid sequence: CASSQQVSNYGYTF.

V usage is TRBV5-4 and J usage is TRBJ1-6; TRBD1 aligns across 8 bases. Germline V CDR1 and CDR2: SGHNT, YYREEE (reference sequence). V lost 5 bases and J lost 10; bases outside the gene matches: 5. This CDR3 is 13 amino acids long. For the CDR3, the DNA is TGTGCCAGCAGGAGGACAGGGAACTCACCCCTCCACTTT. Translating gives CASRRTGNSPLHF.

This sequence joins TRBV6-5 and TRBJ2-5; TRBD1 agrees at 8 bases. The V and J ends lost 10 bases and 2 bases, in that order; junction bases with no gene match: 9. CDR3 size: 14 residues. Germline V gene lookup returns CDR1 MNHEY and CDR2 SVGAGI. The CDR3 is CATRDRGRQETQYF. CDR3 coding DNA: TGTGCCACAAGAGACAGGGGACGGCAAGAGACCCAGTACTTC.

This chain joins TRBV5-4 and TRBJ1-3; 10 bases fit TRBD1. V trimming: 3 bases; J trimming: 5 bases; junction bases outside the gene matches: 5. Germline V gives CDR1 SGHNT, CDR2 YYREEE (reference sequence). This CDR3 has 15 residues. The chain's CDR3 is CASSSPGQGRNTIYF. The CDR3, as DNA: TGTGCCAGCAGCTCTCCGGGACAGGGGAGAAACACCATATATTTT.

This chain joins TRBV7-9 and TRBJ1-1; D call uncertain. V shed 5 bases and J shed 1 base, with 8 bases lying between them. Per the germline V gene, CDR1 is SEHNR and CDR2 is FQNEAQ (reference sequence). This CDR3 has 13 amino acids. CDR3 loop: CASSEYRNTEAFF. The CDR3 bases are TGTGCCAGCAGCGAATACAGGAACACTGAAGCTTTCTTT.

V gene TRBV27 combines with J gene TRBJ2-7; 7 bases match TRBD2. The CDR3 runs to 13 residues. Trimming removed 8 bases from V and 5 bases from J; junction bases left unmatched: 9. Germline assignment: CDR1 MNHEY and CDR2 SMNVEV (reference sequence). The CDR3 coding sequence is TGTGCCAGCGGGGCGGGAGTGGGGAACGAGCAGTACTTC. Translated, it gives CASGAGVGNEQYF.

This chain links TRBV3-1 (or the pseudogene TRBV3-2) with TRBJ2-5; D call uncertain. There are 11 residues in the CDR3. Germline V lookup: CDR1 LGHDT, CDR2 YNNKEL (reference sequence). V gave up 3 bases and J gave up 6 bases, with 5 bases separating them. The CDR3 is CASSHKQTQYF. The CDR3 DNA follows: TGTGCCAGCAGCCACAAGCAGACCCAGTACTTC.

The chain carries TRBV13 and TRBJ2-3; a weak D match, TRBD2 (5 bases). CDR1 and CDR2 (germline): PRHDT, FYEKMQ (reference sequence). V dropped 0 bases and J dropped 6 bases, with 16 bases sitting between them. The CDR3 is made up of 16 amino acids. The DNA of the CDR3 is TGTGCCAGCAGCTTAGGCTTTGTGGGGTCGGGGGATACGCAGTATTTT. It translates to CASSLGFVGSGDTQYF.

This sequence joins TRBV19 and TRBJ2-5; 16 bases line up with TRBD2. CDR3 length: 18 amino acids. V gave up 2 bases and J gave up 4 bases; unmatched junction bases: 7. In germline, CDR1 is LNHDA, CDR2 SQIVND (reference sequence). CDR3 sequence reads: CASSISGTSGGVLETQYF. The CDR3 nucleotides read TGTGCCAGTAGTATATCCGGGACTAGCGGGGGGGTTCTAGAGACCCAGTACTTC.

The V call is TRBV7-8, the J call TRBJ1-6, with D possibly TRBD1 on 6 matching bases. Trimming took off 1 base at V and 8 bases at J, with 6 bases between the two ends. The CDR3 is 13 residues long. Per germline, CDR1 SGHVS and CDR2 FQNEAQ. CDR3 nucleotides: TGTGCCAGCAGCTTAGAGGGGGATTCACCCCTCCACTTT. It encodes CASSLEGDSPLHF.

The V and J genes are TRBV7-2 and TRBJ2-1; possible D gene TRBD2, 5 bases. Germline CDR1 SGHTA, CDR2 FQGNSA. With 5 bases removed from V and 2 bases from J, the gap between germline ends came to 16 bases. The CDR3 is 16 residues long. The CDR3: CASSLKAEIAYNEQFF. The CDR3 DNA reads as TGTGCCAGCAGCCTGAAAGCGGAGATCGCCTACAATGAGCAGTTCTTC.

V is TRBV12-5 and J is TRBJ1-2, with 9 bases fitting TRBD1. Germline-derived CDR1 and CDR2 are LGHNT and FRNRAP. After removal of 7 bases from V and 5 bases from J, the junction contained 5 bases not matched to a gene. This CDR3 comprises 13 residues. CDR3 loop: CASAVDRGYGYTF. CDR3 coding DNA: TGTGCTAGTGCCGTGGACAGGGGATATGGCTACACCTTC. The whole variable domain, remainder taken from reference TRBV12-5 and TRBJ1-2, is DARVTQTPRHKVTEMGQEVTMRCQPILGHNTVFWYRQTMMQGLELLAYFRNRAPLDDSGMPKDRFSAEMPDATLATLKIQPSEPRDSAVYFCASAVDRGYGYTFGSGTRLTVV.

This chain connects TRBV7-6 to TRBJ2-5; 11 bases fit TRBD2. The CDR3 loop spans 16 amino acids. Germline CDR1 reads SGHVS; CDR2 reads FNYEAQ. Trimming removed 3 bases from V and 7 bases from J; junction bases left unmatched: 10. The CDR3 sequence: CASSFGLAGGGRTQYF. DNA of the CDR3: TGTGCCAGCAGCTTTGGCCTAGCGGGGGGTGGTAGGACCCAGTACTTC.

The chain couples TRBV24-1 to TRBJ2-5; D ambiguous. V lost 9 bases and J lost 5, with 15 bases in between. Germline V gene lookup returns CDR1 KGHDR and CDR2 SFDVKD. CDR3 length: 13 residues. CDR3 DNA: TGTGCCACCGCGATGTCCTCCGGTGAGACCCAGTACTTC. It translates to CATAMSSGETQYF.

The J gene is TRBJ2-4, the V gene TRBV5-4; 9 bases fit TRBD2. Germline V gives CDR1 SGHNT, CDR2 YYREEE (reference sequence). This CDR3 comprises 14 residues. The trim removed 0 bases at V and 6 bases at J, leaving 1 base unmatched. In DNA form, the CDR3 reads TGTGCCAGCAGCTTGGAACTAGCGGGAAACATTCAGTACTTC. Translating it yields CASSLELAGNIQYF.

This chain uses TRBV19 with TRBJ2-3, with TRBD2 identical over 7 bases. This CDR3 comprises 15 residues. Trimming removed 3 bases from V and 1 base from J; junction bases left unmatched: 4. CDR1 is LNHDA and CDR2 is SQIVND in the germline V gene (reference sequence). CDR3 in amino acids: CASSIPGLGTDTQYF. CDR3 sequence (DNA): TGTGCCAGTAGTATCCCAGGACTAGGCACAGATACGCAGTATTTT. The full variable domain, rest sourced from reference TRBV19 and TRBJ2-3, is DGGITQSPKYLFRKEGQNVTLSCEQNLNHDAMYWYRQDPGQGLRLIYYSQIVNDFQKGDIAEGYSVSREKKESFPLTVTSAQKNPTAFYLCASSIPGLGTDTQYFGPGTRLTVL.